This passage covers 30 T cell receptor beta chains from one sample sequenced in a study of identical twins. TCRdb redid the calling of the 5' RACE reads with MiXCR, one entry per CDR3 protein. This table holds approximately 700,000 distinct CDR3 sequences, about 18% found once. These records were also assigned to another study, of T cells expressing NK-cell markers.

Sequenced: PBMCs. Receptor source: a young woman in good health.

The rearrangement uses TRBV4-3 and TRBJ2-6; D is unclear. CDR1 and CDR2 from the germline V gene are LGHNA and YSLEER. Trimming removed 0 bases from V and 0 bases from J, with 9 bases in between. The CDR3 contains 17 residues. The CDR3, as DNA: TGCGCCAGCAGCCAAGAACATAAGCACTCTGGGGCCAACGTCCTGACTTTC. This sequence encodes CASSQEHKHSGANVLTF.

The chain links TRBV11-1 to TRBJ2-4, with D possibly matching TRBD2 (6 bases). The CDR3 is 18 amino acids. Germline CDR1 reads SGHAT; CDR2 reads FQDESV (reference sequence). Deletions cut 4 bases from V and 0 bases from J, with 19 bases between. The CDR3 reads CASSSPGGHQLAKNIQYF. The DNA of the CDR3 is TGTGCCAGCAGCTCCCCAGGAGGGCACCAACTAGCCAAAAACATTCAGTACTTC.

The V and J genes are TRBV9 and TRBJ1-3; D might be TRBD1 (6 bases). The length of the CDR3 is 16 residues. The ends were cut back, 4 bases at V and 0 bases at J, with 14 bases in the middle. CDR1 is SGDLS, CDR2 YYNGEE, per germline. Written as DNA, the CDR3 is TGTGCCAGCAGCCCGGAGGGGGAAATCTCTGGAAACACCATATATTTT. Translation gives CASSPEGEISGNTIYF.

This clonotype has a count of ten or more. Here the CDR3 DNA reads TGCAGTGCCCGACCCCCGGGAAGCTCCTACAATGAGCAGTTCTTC. As protein: CSARPPGSSYNEQFF. The chain couples TRBV20-1 to TRBJ2-1; D possibly corresponds to TRBD2 (5 bases). Germline CDR1 reads DFQATT; CDR2 reads SNEGSKA (reference sequence). Trimming took 6 bases from V and 0 from J, leaving 15 bases between them. The CDR3 loop spans 15 amino acids.

CDR3 bases: TGTGCCAGCAGCGCGGGACTAGCGGGAGCCAAAAACATTCAGTACTTC. Its protein is CASSAGLAGAKNIQYF. The chain couples TRBV7-2 to TRBJ2-4, with 12 bases identical to TRBD2. J lost 0 bases, V lost 5 bases, and 2 bases had no gene match. The CDR3 has 16 amino acids. The germline V gene has CDR1 SGHTA and CDR2 FQGNSA. Complete variable domain (other parts from reference TRBV7-2 and TRBJ2-4): GAGVSQSPSNKVTEKGKDVELRCDPISGHTALYWYRQSLGQGLEFLIYFQGNSAPDKSGLPSDRFSAERTGGSVSTLTIQRTQQEDSAVYLCASSAGLAGAKNIQYFGAGTRLSVL.

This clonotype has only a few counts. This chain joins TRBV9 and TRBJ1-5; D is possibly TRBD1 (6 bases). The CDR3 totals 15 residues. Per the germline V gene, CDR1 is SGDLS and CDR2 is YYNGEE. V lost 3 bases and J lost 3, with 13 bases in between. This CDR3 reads CASSAQGSANQPQHF. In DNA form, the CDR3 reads TGTGCCAGCAGCGCACAGGGTTCGGCCAATCAGCCCCAGCATTTT.

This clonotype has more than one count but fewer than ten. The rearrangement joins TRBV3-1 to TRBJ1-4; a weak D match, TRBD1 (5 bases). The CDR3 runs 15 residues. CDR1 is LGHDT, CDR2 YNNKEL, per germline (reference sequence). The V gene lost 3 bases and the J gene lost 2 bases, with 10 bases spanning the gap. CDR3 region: CASSHGRGTNEKLFF. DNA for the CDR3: TGTGCCAGCAGCCACGGGAGGGGCACTAATGAAAAACTGTTTTTT.

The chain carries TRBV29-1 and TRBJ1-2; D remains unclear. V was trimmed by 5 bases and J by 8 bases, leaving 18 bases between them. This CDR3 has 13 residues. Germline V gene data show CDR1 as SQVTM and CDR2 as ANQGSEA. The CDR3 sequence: CSVMPMAAGGYTF. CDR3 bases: TGCAGCGTTATGCCCATGGCGGCGGGGGGCTACACCTTC.

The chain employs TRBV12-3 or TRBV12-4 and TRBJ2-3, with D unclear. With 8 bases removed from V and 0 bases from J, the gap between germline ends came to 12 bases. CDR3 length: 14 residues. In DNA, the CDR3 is TGTGCCAGCGGACCAGAGACTAGCACAGATACGCAGTATTTT. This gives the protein CASGPETSTDTQYF.

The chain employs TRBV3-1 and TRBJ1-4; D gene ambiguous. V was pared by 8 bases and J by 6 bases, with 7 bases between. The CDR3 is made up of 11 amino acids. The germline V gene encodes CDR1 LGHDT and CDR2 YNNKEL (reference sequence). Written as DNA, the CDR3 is TGTGCCAGCGGGGAGCATGAAAAACTGTTTTTT. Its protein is CASGEHEKLFF. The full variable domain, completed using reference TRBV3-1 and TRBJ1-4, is DTAVSQTPKYLVTQMGNDKSIKCEQNLGHDTMYWYKQDSKKFLKIMFSYNNKELIINETVPNRFSPKSPDKAHLNLHINSLELGDSAVYFCASGEHEKLFFGSGTQLSVL.

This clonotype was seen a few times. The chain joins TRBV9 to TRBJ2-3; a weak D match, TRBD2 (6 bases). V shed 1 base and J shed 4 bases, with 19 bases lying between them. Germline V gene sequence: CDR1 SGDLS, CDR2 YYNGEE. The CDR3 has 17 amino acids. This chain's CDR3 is CASSVSWGGVDSDTQYF. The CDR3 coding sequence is TGTGCCAGCAGCGTATCTTGGGGCGGGGTTGATTCAGATACGCAGTATTTT. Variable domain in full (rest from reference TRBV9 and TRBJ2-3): DSGVTQTPKHLITATGQRVTLRCSPRSGDLSVYWYQQSLDQGLQFLIQYYNGEERAKGNILERFSAQQFPDLHSELNLSSLELGDSALYFCASSVSWGGVDSDTQYFGPGTRLTVL.

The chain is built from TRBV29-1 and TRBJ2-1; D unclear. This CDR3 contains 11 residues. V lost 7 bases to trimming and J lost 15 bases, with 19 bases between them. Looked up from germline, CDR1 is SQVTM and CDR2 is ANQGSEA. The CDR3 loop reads CSADSIEPGFF. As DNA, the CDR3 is TGCAGCGCAGATTCAATTGAGCCGGGGTTCTTC.

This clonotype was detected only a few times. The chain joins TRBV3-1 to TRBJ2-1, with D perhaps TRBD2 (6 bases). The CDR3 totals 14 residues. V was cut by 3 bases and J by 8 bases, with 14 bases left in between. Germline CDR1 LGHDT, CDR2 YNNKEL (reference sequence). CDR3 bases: TGTGCCAGCAGCCATAGCAGGGACTTGGATGAGCAGTTCTTC. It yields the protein CASSHSRDLDEQFF.

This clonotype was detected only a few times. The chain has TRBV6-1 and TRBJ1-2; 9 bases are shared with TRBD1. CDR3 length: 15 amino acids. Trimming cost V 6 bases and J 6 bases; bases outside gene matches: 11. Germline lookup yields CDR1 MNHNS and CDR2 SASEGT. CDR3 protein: CASSPFIRDRDGYTF. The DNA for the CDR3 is TGTGCCAGCAGCCCGTTCATCCGGGACAGGGATGGCTACACCTTC.

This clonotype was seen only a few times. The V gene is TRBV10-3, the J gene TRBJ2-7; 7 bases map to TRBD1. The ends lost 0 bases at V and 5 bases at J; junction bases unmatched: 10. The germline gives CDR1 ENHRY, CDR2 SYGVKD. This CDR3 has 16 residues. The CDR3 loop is CAISESVADRYHEQYF. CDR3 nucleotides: TGTGCCATCAGTGAGTCGGTTGCGGACAGGTACCACGAGCAGTACTTC.

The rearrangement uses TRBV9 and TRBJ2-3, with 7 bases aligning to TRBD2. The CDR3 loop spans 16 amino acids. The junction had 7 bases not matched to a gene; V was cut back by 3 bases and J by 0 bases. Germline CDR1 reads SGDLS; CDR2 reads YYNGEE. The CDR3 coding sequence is TGTGCCAGCAGCGGAACAAGCGGGACTAGCACAGATACGCAGTATTTT. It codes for CASSGTSGTSTDTQYF.

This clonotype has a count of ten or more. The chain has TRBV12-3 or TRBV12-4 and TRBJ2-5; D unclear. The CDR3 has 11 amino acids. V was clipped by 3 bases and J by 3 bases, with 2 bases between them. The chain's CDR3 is CASSFKETQYF. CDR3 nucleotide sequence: TGTGCCAGCAGTTTCAAAGAGACCCAGTACTTC.

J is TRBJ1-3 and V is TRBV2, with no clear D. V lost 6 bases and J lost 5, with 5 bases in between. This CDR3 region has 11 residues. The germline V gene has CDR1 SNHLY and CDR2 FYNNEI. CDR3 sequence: CASSARNTIYF. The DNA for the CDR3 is TGTGCCAGCAGCGCTCGAAACACCATATATTTT. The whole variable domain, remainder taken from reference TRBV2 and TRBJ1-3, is EPEVTQTPSHQVTQMGQEVILRCVPISNHLYFYWYRQILGQKVEFLVSFYNNEISEKSEIFDDQFSVERPDGSNFTLKIRSTKLEDSAMYFCASSARNTIYFGEGSWLTVV.

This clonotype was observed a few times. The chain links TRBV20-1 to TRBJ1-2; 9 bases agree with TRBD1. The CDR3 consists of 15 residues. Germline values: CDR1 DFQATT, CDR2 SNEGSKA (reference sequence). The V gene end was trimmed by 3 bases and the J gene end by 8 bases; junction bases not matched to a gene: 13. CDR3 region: CSARRGQGMSRGYTF. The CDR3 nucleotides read TGCAGTGCTAGGCGGGGACAGGGAATGTCGCGCGGCTACACCTTC.

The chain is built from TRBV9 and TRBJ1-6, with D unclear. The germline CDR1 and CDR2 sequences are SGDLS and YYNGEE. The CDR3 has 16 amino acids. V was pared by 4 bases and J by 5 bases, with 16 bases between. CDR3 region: CASSSGPRENNSPLHF. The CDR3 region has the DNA TGTGCCAGCAGCTCCGGACCCCGCGAGAATAATTCACCCCTCCACTTT.

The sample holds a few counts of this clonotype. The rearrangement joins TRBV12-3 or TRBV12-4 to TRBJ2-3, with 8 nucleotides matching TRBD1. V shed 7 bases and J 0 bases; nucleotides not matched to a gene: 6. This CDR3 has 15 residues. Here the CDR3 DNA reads TGTGCCAGCACCCCCCGGGACAGGAGCACAGATACGCAGTATTTT. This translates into CASTPRDRSTDTQYF.

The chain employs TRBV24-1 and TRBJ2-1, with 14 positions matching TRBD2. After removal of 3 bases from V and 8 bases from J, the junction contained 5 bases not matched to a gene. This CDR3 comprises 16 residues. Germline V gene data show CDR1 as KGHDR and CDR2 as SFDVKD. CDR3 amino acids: CATSDPTSGRGYEQFF. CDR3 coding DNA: TGTGCCACCAGTGATCCGACTAGCGGGAGGGGGTATGAGCAGTTCTTC.

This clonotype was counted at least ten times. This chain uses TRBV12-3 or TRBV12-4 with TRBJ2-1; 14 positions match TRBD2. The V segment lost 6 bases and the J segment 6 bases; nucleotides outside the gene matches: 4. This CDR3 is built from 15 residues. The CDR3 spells CASRATSGGANEQFF. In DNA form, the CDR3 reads TGTGCCAGCAGGGCGACTAGCGGGGGGGCCAATGAGCAGTTCTTC.

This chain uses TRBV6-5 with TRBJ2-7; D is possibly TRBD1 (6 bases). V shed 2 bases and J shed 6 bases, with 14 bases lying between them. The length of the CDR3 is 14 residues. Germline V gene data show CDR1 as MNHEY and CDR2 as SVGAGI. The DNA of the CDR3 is TGTGCCAGCAGTTACCTGGACAGATTGGCCGAGCAGTACTTC. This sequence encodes CASSYLDRLAEQYF.

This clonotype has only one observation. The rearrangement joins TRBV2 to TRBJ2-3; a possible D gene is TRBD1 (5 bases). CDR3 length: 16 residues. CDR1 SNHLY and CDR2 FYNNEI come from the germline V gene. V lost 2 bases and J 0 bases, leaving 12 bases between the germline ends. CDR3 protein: CASSELSGISTDTQYF. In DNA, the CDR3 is TGTGCCAGCAGTGAATTGTCAGGGATTAGCACAGATACGCAGTATTTT.

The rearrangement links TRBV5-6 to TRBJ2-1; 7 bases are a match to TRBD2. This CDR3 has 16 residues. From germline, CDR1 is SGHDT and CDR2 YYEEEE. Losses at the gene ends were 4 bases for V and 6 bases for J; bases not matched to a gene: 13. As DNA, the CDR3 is TGTGCCAGCAGCGGTCCAGCGGGGACTTATTCCAATGAGCAGTTCTTC. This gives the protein CASSGPAGTYSNEQFF.

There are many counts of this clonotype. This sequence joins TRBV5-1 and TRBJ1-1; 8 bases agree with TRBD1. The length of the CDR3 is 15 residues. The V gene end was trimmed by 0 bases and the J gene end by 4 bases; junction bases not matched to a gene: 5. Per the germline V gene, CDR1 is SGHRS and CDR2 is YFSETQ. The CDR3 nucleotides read TGCGCCAGCAGCTTGGGAGAGACAGGGGCCACTGAAGCTTTCTTT. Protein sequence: CASSLGETGATEAFF.

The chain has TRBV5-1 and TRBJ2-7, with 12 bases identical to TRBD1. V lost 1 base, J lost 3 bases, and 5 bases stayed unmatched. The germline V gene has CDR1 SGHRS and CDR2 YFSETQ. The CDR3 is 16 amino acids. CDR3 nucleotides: TGCGCCAGCAGCTTGAGGGACAGGGGGCGCGTCTACGAGCAGTACTTC. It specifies CASSLRDRGRVYEQYF.

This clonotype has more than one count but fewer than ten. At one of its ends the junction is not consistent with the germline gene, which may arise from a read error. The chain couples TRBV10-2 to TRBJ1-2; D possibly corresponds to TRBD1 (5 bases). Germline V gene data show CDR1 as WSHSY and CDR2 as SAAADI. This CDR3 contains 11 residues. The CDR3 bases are TGCGCCAGCAGTGGAGGGATCGGGACGGACTTC. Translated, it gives CASSGGIGTDF.

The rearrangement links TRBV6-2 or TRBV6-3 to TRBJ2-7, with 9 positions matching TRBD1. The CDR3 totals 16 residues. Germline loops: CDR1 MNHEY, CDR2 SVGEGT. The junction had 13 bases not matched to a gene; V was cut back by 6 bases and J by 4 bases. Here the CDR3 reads CASRPRAGTGNYEQYF. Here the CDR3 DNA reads TGTGCCAGCAGACCGAGAGCCGGGACAGGGAATTACGAGCAGTACTTC.